The 9 T cell receptor beta chains reported below all come from one sample, sequenced in a study of blood T cells in healthy people across ages. PCR was performed a second time for 7 to 11 cycles using a sample-barcoded 5' primer and a J-beta primer mix. TCRdb redid the calling of the 5' RACE reads with MiXCR, one entry per CDR3 protein. The table shows hundreds of thousands of distinct CDR3 sequences, with around 27% occurring only once. These data were likewise used in another study, on T cells of mothers and their children.

What was sequenced was blood. These receptors were obtained from a boy between 2 and 10 years old in good health.

CDR3 sequence (DNA): TGTGCCAGCAGCCAAGACCGTGCAGGCTTCTTTGGGAATGAAAAACTGTTTTTT. This gives the protein CASSQDRAGFFGNEKLFF. The chain carries TRBV14 and TRBJ1-4; D not certain. V shed 0 bases and J shed 5 bases, with 19 bases lying between them. The CDR3 contains 18 residues. Germline-derived CDR1 and CDR2 are SGHDN and FVKESK.

The rearrangement uses TRBV9 and TRBJ2-5; D is unresolved. CDR3 length equals 14 residues. The V gene's germline CDR1 is SGDLS and CDR2 YYNGEE. V dropped 0 bases and J dropped 1 base, with 7 bases sitting between them. CDR3 residues: CASSVAGTQETQYF. The CDR3 bases are TGTGCCAGCAGCGTAGCAGGAACCCAAGAGACCCAGTACTTC.

With regard to this clonotype: The germline gene is not matched at one end of the junction; a read error may be the cause. J is TRBJ2-2 and V is TRBV7-7, with TRBD2 matching over 8 bases. The germline V gene encodes CDR1 SSHAT and CDR2 FNYEAQ (reference sequence). The CDR3 extends over 17 amino acids. The CDR3 DNA reads TGTGTCAGCAGCCCAGACACGGGACTAGTGGGAGGAGGGGAGCTGTTTTTT. Its translation is CVSSPDTGLVGGGELFF.

This clonotype came up a few times. V usage is TRBV7-2 and J usage is TRBJ2-4, with D possibly TRBD2 on 5 matching bases. Trimming took off 3 bases at V and 8 bases at J, with 11 bases between the two ends. This CDR3 contains 13 residues. The germline V gene encodes CDR1 SGHTA and CDR2 FQGNSA. CDR3 sequence (DNA): TGTGCCAGCAGCTTTTCCCCCGGGGACATTCAGTACTTC. The encoded protein is CASSFSPGDIQYF.

In its sample, this clonotype was seen a few times. This chain links TRBV3-1 with TRBJ2-5, with D possibly matching TRBD2 (6 bases). The J call is uncertain, as TRBJ2-7 better fits the DNA end. The CDR3 runs 16 residues. Looked up from germline, CDR1 is LGHDT and CDR2 is YNNKEL (reference sequence). CDR3 loop: CASSPPGPRGAYEQYF. CDR3 sequence (DNA): TGTGCCAGCAGCCCACCCGGACCACGCGGGGCCTACGAGCAGTACTTC.

The chain carries TRBV3-1 and TRBJ2-7; D is possibly TRBD2 (5 bases). The germline V and J ends were trimmed by 3 bases and 0 bases, with 15 bases remaining between them. The length of the CDR3 is 16 residues. Per the germline V gene, CDR1 is LGHDT and CDR2 is YNNKEL (reference sequence). CDR3 nucleotides: TGTGCCAGCAGCCAGGGAGCTCCGTCCCGCTCCTACGAGCAGTACTTC. The encoded protein is CASSQGAPSRSYEQYF.

The rearrangement links TRBV7-9 to TRBJ2-1; the D is unclear. The DNA end lines up better with TRBJ2-7; the J call may be wrong. Germline V gene lookup returns CDR1 SEHNR and CDR2 FQNEAQ (reference sequence). The CDR3 runs 10 residues. DNA for the CDR3: TGTGCCAGCACTCCCTACGAGCAGTACTTC. Protein sequence: CASTPYEQYF.

This clonotype occurred a few times. The rearrangement links TRBV6-5 to TRBJ1-2, with D possibly matching TRBD1 (6 bases). The CDR3 runs 16 residues. V was trimmed by 0 bases and J by 2 bases, leaving 13 bases between them. CDR1 and CDR2 (germline): MNHEY, SVGAGI. CDR3 sequence (DNA): TGTGCCAGCAGTTACTCGATCCAGGGGAAGAACTATGGCTACACCTTC. Protein product: CASSYSIQGKNYGYTF.

This clonotype occurred a few times. The genes are TRBV7-9 and TRBJ2-7; weak D call: TRBD1 (5 bases). The CDR3 covers 16 residues. Trimming shortened V by 4 bases and J by 2 bases, and 18 bases separated the two germline ends. Germline values: CDR1 SEHNR, CDR2 FQNEAQ (reference sequence). The DNA for the CDR3 is TGTGCCAGCAGCTCCCCAGGGATCGTGGGCGCCTACGAGCAGTACTTC. This gives the protein CASSSPGIVGAYEQYF.